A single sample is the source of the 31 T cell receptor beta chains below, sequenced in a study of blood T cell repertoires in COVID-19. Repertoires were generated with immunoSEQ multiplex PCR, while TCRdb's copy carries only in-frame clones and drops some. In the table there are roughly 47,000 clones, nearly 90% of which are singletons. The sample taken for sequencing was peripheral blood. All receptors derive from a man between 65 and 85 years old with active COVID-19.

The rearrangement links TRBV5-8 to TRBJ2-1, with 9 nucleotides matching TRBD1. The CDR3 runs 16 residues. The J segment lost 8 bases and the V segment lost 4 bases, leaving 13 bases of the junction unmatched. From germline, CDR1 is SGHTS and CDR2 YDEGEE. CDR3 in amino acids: CASSPKDRGIRDEQFF. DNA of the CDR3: TGTGCCAGCAGCCCCAAGGACAGGGGAATAAGGGATGAGCAGTTCTTC.

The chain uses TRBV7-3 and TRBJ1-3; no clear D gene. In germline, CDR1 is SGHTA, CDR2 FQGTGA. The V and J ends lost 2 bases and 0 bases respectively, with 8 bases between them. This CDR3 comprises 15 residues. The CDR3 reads CASSLETGSGNTIYF. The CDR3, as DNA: TGTGCCAGCAGCTTAGAGACTGGCTCTGGAAACACCATATATTTT.

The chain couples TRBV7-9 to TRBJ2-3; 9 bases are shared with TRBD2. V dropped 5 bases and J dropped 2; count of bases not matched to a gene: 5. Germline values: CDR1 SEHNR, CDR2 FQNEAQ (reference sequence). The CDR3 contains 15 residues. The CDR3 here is CASSPAGGDTDTQYF. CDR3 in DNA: TGTGCCAGCAGCCCCGCGGGGGGGGACACAGATACGCAGTATTTT.

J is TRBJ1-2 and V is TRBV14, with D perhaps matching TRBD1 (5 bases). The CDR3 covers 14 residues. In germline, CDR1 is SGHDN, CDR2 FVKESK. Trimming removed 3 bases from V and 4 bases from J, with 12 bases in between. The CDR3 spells CASSHGRVLYGYTF. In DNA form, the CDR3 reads TGTGCCAGCAGCCATGGCAGGGTACTCTATGGCTACACCTTC.

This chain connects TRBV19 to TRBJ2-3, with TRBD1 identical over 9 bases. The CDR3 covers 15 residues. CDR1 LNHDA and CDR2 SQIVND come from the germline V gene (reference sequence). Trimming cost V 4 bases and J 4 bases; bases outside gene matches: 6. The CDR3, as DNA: TGTGCCAGTAGTACACCGGGACAGGGTGCAGATACGCAGTATTTT. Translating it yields CASSTPGQGADTQYF.

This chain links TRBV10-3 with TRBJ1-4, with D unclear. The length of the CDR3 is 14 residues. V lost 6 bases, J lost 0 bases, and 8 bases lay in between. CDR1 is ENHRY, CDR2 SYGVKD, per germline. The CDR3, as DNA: TGTGCCATCAGCACCGGGACAACTAATGAAAAACTGTTTTTT. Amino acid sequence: CAISTGTTNEKLFF.

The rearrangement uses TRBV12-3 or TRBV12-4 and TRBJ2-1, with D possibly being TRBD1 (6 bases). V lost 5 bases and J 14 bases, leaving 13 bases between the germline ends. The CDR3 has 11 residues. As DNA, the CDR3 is TGTGCCAGCAGTGCCCGGACAGTCAAGTTCTTC. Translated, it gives CASSARTVKFF.

This CDR3 is CASSETGLNYGYTF. In DNA form, the CDR3 reads TGTGCCAGCAGTGAAACAGGGCTGAACTATGGCTACACCTTC. The chain is built from TRBV2 and TRBJ1-2, with D perhaps TRBD1 (6 bases). Looked up from germline, CDR1 is SNHLY and CDR2 is FYNNEI. CDR3 length: 14 residues. V lost 2 bases to trimming and J lost 2 bases, with 9 bases between them.

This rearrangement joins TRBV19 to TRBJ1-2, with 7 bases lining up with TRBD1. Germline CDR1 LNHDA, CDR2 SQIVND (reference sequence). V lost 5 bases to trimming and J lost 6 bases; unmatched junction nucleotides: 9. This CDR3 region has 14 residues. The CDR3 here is CASSDRGTENGYTF. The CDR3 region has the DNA TGTGCCAGTAGTGATAGGGGGACAGAGAATGGCTACACCTTC.

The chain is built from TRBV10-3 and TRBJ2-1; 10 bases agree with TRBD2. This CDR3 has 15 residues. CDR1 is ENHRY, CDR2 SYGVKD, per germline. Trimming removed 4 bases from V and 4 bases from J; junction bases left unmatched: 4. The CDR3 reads CAISGTSGDYNEQFF. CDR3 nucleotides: TGTGCCATCAGTGGGACTAGCGGCGATTACAATGAGCAGTTCTTC.

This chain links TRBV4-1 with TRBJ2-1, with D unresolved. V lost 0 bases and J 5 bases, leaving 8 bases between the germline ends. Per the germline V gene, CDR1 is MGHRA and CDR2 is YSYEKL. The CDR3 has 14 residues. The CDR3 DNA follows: TGCGCCAGCAGCCAAGATCCCCAGGACAATGAGCAGTTCTTC. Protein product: CASSQDPQDNEQFF.

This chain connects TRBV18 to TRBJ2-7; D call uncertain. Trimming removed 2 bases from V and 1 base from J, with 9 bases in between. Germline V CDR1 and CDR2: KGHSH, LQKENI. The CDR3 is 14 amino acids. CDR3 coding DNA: TGTGCCAGCTCACCATCAGTCGTATCCTACGAGCAGTACTTC. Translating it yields CASSPSVVSYEQYF.

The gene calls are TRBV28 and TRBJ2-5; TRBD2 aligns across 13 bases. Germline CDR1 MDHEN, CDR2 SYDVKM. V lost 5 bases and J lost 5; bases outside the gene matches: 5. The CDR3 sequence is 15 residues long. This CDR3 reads CASSRLTSGGETQYF. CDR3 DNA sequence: TGTGCCAGCAGTCGGCTGACTAGCGGGGGGGAGACCCAGTACTTC.

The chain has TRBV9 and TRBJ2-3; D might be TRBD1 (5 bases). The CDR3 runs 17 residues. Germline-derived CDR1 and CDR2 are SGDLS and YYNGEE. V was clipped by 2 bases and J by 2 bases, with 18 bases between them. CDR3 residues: CASSVLPEDSLTDTQYF. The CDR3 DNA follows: TGTGCCAGCAGCGTCCTCCCTGAAGACAGCCTCACAGATACGCAGTATTTT.

As DNA, the CDR3 is TGTGCCACCAGCAGAGGCCAGGGGGCGACCGGGGAGCTGTTTTTT. Protein: CATSRGQGATGELFF. This chain connects TRBV15 to TRBJ2-2; 8 nucleotides agree with TRBD1. Per germline, CDR1 LNHNV and CDR2 YYDKDF (reference sequence). Trimming cost V 1 base and J 5 bases; bases outside gene matches: 3. The CDR3 length is 15 residues.

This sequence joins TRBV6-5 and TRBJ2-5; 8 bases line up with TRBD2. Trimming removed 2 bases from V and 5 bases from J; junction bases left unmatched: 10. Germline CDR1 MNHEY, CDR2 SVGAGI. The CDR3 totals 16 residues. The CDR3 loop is CASSYPRGEGSETQYF. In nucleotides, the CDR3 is TGTGCCAGCAGTTACCCGCGGGGGGAGGGGTCGGAGACCCAGTACTTC.

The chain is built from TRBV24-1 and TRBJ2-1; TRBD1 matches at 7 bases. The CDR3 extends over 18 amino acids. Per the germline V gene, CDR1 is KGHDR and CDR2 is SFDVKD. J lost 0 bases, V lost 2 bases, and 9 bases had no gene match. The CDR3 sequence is CATSDSQGRQGSYNEQFF. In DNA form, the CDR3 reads TGTGCCACCAGTGATTCCCAAGGGAGACAGGGCTCCTACAATGAGCAGTTCTTC.

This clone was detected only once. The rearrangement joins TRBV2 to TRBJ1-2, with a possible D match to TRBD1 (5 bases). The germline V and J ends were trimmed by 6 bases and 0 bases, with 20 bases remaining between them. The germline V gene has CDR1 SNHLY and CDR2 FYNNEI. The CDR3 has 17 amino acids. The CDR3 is CASRRSGTDPANYGYTF. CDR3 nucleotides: TGTGCCAGCAGACGTAGCGGGACGGATCCCGCTAACTATGGCTACACCTTC.

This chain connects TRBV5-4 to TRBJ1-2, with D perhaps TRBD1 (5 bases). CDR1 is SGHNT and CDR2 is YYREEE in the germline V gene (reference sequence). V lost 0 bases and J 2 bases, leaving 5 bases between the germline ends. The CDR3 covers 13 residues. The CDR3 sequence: CASSLGTNYGYTF. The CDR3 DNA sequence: TGTGCCAGCAGCTTGGGGACAAACTATGGCTACACCTTC.

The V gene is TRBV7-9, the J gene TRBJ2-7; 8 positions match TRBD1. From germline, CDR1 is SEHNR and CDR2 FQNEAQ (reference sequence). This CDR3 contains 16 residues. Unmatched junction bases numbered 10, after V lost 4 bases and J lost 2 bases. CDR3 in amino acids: CASSSMDREDPYEQYF. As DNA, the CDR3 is TGTGCCAGCAGCTCTATGGACAGGGAAGACCCCTACGAGCAGTACTTC.

CDR3 region: CASSQVPGLRTDTQYF. As DNA, the CDR3 is TGTGCCAGCAGCCAGGTGCCGGGACTTCGCACAGATACGCAGTATTTT. The J gene is TRBJ2-3, the V gene TRBV3-1 (or the pseudogene TRBV3-2); possible D gene TRBD2, 6 bases. The CDR3 covers 16 residues. CDR1 is LGHDT and CDR2 is YNNKEL in the germline V gene (reference sequence). Trimming took off 3 bases at V and 1 base at J, with 14 bases between the two ends.

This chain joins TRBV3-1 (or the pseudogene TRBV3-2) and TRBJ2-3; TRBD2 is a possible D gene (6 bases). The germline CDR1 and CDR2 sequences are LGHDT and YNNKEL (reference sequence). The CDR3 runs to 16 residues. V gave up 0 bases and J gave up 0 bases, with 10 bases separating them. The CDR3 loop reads CASSQDEGLSTDTQYF. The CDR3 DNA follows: TGTGCCAGCAGCCAAGATGAGGGACTTAGCACAGATACGCAGTATTTT.

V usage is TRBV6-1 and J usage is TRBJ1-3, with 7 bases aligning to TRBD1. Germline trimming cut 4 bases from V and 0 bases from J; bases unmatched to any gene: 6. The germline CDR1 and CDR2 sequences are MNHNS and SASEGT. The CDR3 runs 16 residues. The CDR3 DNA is TGTGCCAGCAGTGTAAGGACAGGTAGCTCTGGAAACACCATATATTTT. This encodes CASSVRTGSSGNTIYF.

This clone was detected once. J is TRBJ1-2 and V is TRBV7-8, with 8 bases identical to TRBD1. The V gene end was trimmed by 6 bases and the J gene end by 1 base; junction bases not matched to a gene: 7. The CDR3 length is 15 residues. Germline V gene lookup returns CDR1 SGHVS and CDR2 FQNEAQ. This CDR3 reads CASRANRGDNYGYTF. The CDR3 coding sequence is TGTGCCAGCAGGGCAAACAGGGGGGATAACTATGGCTACACCTTC.

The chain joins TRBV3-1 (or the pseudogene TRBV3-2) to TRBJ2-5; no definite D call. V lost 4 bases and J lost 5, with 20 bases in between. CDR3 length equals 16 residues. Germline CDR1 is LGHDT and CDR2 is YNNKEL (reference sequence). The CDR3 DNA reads TGTGCCAGCAGCCCACTCAGAGGAAGCCGATTGGAGACCCAGTACTTC. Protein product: CASSPLRGSRLETQYF.

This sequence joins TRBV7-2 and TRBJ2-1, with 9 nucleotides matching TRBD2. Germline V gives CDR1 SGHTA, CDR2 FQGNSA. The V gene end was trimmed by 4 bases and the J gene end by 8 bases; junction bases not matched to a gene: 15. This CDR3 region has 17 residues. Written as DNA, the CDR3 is TGTGCCAGCAGCTCGAGGTTTACTAGCGGGTCGACCCATGAGCAGTTCTTC. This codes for CASSSRFTSGSTHEQFF.

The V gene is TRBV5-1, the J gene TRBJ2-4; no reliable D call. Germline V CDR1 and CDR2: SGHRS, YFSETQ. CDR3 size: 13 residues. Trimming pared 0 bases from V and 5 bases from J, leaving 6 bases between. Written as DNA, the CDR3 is TGCGCCAGCAGCTTGGGAGTTCAAAACATTCAGTACTTC. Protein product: CASSLGVQNIQYF.

The CDR3 here is CASGAAQGGYGNTIYF. The CDR3 DNA reads as TGTGCTAGTGGTGCCGCCCAGGGAGGCTACGGAAACACCATATATTTT. This chain links TRBV12-5 with TRBJ1-3; tentatively, D is TRBD1 (5 bases). The V end lost 5 bases, the J end lost 4 bases, and 18 bases lay between the germline ends. Germline V CDR1 and CDR2: LGHNT, FRNRAP. CDR3 size: 16 residues.

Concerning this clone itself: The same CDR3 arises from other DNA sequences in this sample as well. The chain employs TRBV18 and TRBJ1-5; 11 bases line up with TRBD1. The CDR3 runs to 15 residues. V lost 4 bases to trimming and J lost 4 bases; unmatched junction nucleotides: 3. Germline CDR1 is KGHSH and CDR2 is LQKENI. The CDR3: CASSRTGGENQPQHF. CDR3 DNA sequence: TGTGCCAGCTCACGGACAGGGGGCGAAAATCAGCCCCAGCATTTT. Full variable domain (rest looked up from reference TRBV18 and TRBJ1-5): NAGVMQNPRHLVRRRGQEARLRCSPMKGHSHVYWYRQLPEEGLKFMVYLQKENIIDESGMPKERFSAEFPKEGPSILRIQQVVRGDSAAYFCASSRTGGENQPQHFGDGTRLSIL.

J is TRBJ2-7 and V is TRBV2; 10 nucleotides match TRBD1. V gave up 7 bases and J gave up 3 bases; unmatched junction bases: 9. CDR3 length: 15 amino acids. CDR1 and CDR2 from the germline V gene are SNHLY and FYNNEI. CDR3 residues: CASTPGQGRNYEQYF. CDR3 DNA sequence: TGTGCCAGCACCCCGGGACAGGGGAGAAACTACGAGCAGTACTTC.

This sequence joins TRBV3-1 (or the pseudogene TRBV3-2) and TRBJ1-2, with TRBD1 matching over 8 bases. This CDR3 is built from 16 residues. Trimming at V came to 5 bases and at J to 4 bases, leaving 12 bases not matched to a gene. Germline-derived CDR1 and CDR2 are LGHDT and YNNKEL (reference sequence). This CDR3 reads CASSYFPGQALYGYTF. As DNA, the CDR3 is TGTGCCAGCAGCTACTTCCCGGGACAGGCCCTCTATGGCTACACCTTC.